Listed below are T cell receptor beta chains from one sample, sequenced in a study of T-cell memory formation after mild COVID-19. TCRdb reprocessed the 5' RACE reads via MiXCR and lists one record per CDR3 protein. The repertoire holds hundreds of thousands of distinct CDR3 sequences, with about a fifth as singletons. The sample was PBMCs or a T cell subset sorted from them (not recorded which). The receptor source for this set is an adult woman who had mild COVID-19 (a few samples of this study predate the infection). Cell type and time point are not known. Both conserved end residues are part of each CDR3. Each record gives: J gene, clone size, CDR3 length, V gene, D gene, CDR3 protein, CDR3 DNA. A D gene is named only where the DNA matches it firmly. The size of a clone is reported for some rows only, either as once, few or many, or as a class for expanded clones.

TRBJ2-3 NA 12 TRBV12-3/TRBV12-4 TRBD2 CASSFGLAVEYF TGTGCCAGCAGTTTCGGACTAGCGGTAGAGTATTTT
TRBJ1-5 few 13 TRBV3-1 TRBD1 CASSQDDRAAQHF TGTGCCAGCAGCCAAGATGACAGGGCGGCCCAGCATTTT
TRBJ1-2 NA 15 TRBV18 NA CASSPRNLGTNGYTF TGTGCCAGCTCACCCCGCAACCTGGGGACGAATGGCTACACCTTC
TRBJ2-2 few 17 TRBV27 TRBD2 CASSSRLAGLSTGELFF TGTGCCAGCAGTTCCCGACTAGCGGGTCTCTCAACCGGGGAGCTGTTTTTT
TRBJ2-3 few 15 TRBV9 NA CASSVYSGPTDTQYF TGTGCCAGCAGCGTTTACTCAGGGCCCACAGATACGCAGTATTTT
TRBJ2-7 NA 15 TRBV7-2 TRBD1 CASSLAGTGRVEQYF TGTGCCAGCAGCTTAGCCGGGACAGGGAGAGTCGAGCAGTACTTC
TRBJ2-7 NA 14 TRBV7-2 NA CASSLKWRDSEQYF TGTGCCAGCAGCTTAAAGTGGCGGGATAGCGAGCAGTACTTC
TRBJ2-7 NA 15 TRBV5-6 TRBD1 CASSLKQGRAYEQYF TGTGCCAGCAGCTTGAAACAGGGGCGAGCCTACGAGCAGTACTTC
TRBJ2-1 NA 18 TRBV5-1 TRBD2 CASSYGLAGPKIYNEQFF TGCGCCAGCAGCTACGGACTAGCGGGGCCGAAAATCTACAATGAGCAGTTCTTC
TRBJ2-5 few 11 TRBV10-3 NA CAIRGQETQYF TGTGCCATCAGGGGACAAGAGACCCAGTACTTC
TRBJ2-6 few 15 TRBV6-5 NA CASSYLASGANVLTF TGTGCCAGCAGTTATCTGGCCTCTGGGGCCAACGTCCTGACTTTC
TRBJ2-1 NA 15 TRBV24-1 NA CATSDSGTQYNEQFF TGTGCCACCAGTGATTCAGGGACCCAATACAATGAGCAGTTCTTC
TRBJ1-1 few 14 TRBV20-1 TRBD1 CSASGTGQWAEAFF TGCAGTGCTAGTGGGACAGGGCAGTGGGCTGAAGCTTTCTTT
TRBJ2-2 NA 16 TRBV10-3 TRBD1 CAISGAGTGNTGELFF TGTGCCATCAGTGGAGCCGGGACAGGGAACACCGGGGAGCTGTTTTTT
TRBJ2-3 many 11 TRBV24-1 NA CATSVADTQYF TGTGCCACCAGTGTTGCAGATACGCAGTATTTT
TRBJ2-7 NA 14 TRBV20-1 TRBD1 CSAPGQGHSYEQYF TGCAGTGCGCCGGGACAGGGGCACTCCTACGAGCAGTACTTC
TRBJ1-4 NA 17 TRBV5-6 NA CASSLDLNRATNEKLFF TGTGCCAGCAGCTTAGATCTTAACAGGGCAACTAATGAAAAACTGTTTTTT
TRBJ2-7 few 14 TRBV5-1 TRBD1 CASSLGDRAGEQYF TGCGCCAGCAGCTTGGGAGACAGGGCAGGCGAGCAGTACTTC
TRBJ2-2 few 15 TRBV27 TRBD1 CASSRQGKIGGELFF TGTGCCAGCAGCAGACAGGGGAAAATTGGCGGGGAGCTGTTTTTT
TRBJ2-3 few 15 TRBV5-4 NA CASSFGGQTADTQYF TGTGCCAGCAGCTTTGGTGGGCAGACGGCAGATACGCAGTATTTT
TRBJ1-1 NA 14 TRBV3-1 NA CASSHSTGNTEAFF TGTGCCAGCAGCCACTCGACAGGGAACACTGAAGCTTTCTTT
TRBJ2-3 few 13 TRBV4-2 NA CASTGHGTDTQYF TGTGCCAGCACCGGGCATGGCACAGATACGCAGTATTTT
TRBJ1-2 NA 12 TRBV6-6 NA CASSESNYGYTF TGTGCCAGCAGCGAGTCTAACTATGGCTACACCTTC
TRBJ1-2 few 11 TRBV7-2 NA CASSLGGLYTF TGTGCCAGCAGCTTAGGGGGTCTCTACACCTTC
TRBJ2-2 NA 17 TRBV12-3/TRBV12-4 NA CASSLAGHKMTTGELFF TGTGCCAGCAGTTTAGCGGGACACAAGATGACCACCGGGGAGCTGTTTTTT
TRBJ2-4 NA 14 TRBV7-2 TRBD1 CASSTTTGAGIQYF TGTGCCAGCAGCACCACAACAGGGGCGGGCATTCAGTACTTC
TRBJ2-1 few 14 TRBV6-2/TRBV6-3 TRBD1 CATQDRDSYNEQFF TGTGCCACTCAAGACAGGGACTCCTACAATGAGCAGTTCTTC
TRBJ2-7 few 15 TRBV7-2 NA CASSLGRGSSYEQYF TGTGCCAGCAGCTTAGGACGGGGGAGCTCCTACGAGCAGTACTTC
TRBJ2-1 NA 14 TRBV5-1 NA CASSADPSSNEQFF TGCGCCAGCAGCGCTGACCCAAGTTCCAATGAGCAGTTCTTC
TRBJ2-1 few 16 TRBV7-6 TRBD2 CASRSGSGGLGDEQFF TGTGCCAGCAGGTCAGGTAGCGGGGGCCTGGGGGATGAGCAGTTCTTC
TRBJ2-7 few 17 TRBV24-1 NA CATSENPGLRSSYEQYF TGTGCCACCAGTGAGAACCCTGGTCTAAGGAGCTCCTACGAGCAGTACTTC
TRBJ1-2 NA 12 TRBV7-2 NA CASSLERGAFTF TGTGCCAGCAGCTTAGAACGGGGTGCGTTCACCTTC
TRBJ2-3 NA 15 TRBV25-1 TRBD1 CASSAYRGGTDTQYF TGTGCCAGCAGTGCCTACAGGGGAGGCACAGATACGCAGTATTTT
TRBJ2-1 NA 15 TRBV5-6 TRBD1 CASSLQLQGVNEQFF TGTGCCAGCAGTCTGCAACTACAGGGGGTCAATGAGCAGTTCTTC
TRBJ2-6 few 19 TRBV28 TRBD1 CASSSPGQVLFSGANVLTF TGTGCCAGCAGTTCCCCGGGACAGGTGCTATTCTCTGGGGCCAACGTCCTGACTTTC
TRBJ2-5 few 15 TRBV7-8 NA CASRDWRERGETQYF TGTGCCAGCAGGGATTGGAGGGAGAGGGGAGAGACCCAGTACTTC
TRBJ2-1 NA 12 TRBV5-1 NA CASSLTVIEQFF TGCGCCAGCAGCTTGACAGTGATTGAGCAGTTCTTC
TRBJ2-7 few 16 TRBV7-6 TRBD1 CASSLGSTGGSYEQYF TGTGCCAGCAGCTTAGGGAGTACAGGGGGCTCCTACGAGCAGTACTTC
TRBJ2-2 few 14 TRBV29-1 TRBD1 CSVLRTGYTGELFF TGCAGCGTTCTCCGGACAGGCTACACCGGGGAGCTGTTTTTT
TRBJ2-5 NA 14 TRBV18 TRBD1 CASSPDRGMETQYF TGTGCCAGCTCACCGGACAGGGGTATGGAGACCCAGTACTTC